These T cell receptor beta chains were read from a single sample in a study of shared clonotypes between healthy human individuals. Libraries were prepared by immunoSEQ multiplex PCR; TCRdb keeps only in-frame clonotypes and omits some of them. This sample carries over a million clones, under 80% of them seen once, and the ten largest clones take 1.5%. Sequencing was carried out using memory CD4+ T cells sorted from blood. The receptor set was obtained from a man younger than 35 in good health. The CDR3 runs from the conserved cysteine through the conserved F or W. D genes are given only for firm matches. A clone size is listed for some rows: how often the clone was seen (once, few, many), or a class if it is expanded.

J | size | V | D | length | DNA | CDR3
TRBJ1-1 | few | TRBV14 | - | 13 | TGTGCCAGCCGTGCGGGATTGAACACTGAAGCTTTCTTT | CASRAGLNTEAFF
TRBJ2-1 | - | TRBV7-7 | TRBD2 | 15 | TGTGCTAGCAGCGCCAGACTAGCGGGAACTGATGAGCAGTTCTTC | CASSARLAGTDEQFF
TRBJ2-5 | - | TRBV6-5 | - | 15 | TGTGCCAGCAGTTTGACCGGGACGAGCCTAGAGACCCAGTACTTC | CASSLTGTSLETQYF
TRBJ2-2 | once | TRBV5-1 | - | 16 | TGCGCCAGCAGCTGGGCGGGCGGGTCGAACACCGGGGAGCTGTTTTTT | CASSWAGGSNTGELFF
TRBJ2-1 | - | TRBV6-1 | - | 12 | TGTGCCAGCAGGGGTTCTGGTAATGAGCAGTTCTTC | CASRGSGNEQFF
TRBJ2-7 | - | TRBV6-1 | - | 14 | TGTGCCAGCAGTGAAGCGAGGGGAACATGGGAGCAGTACTTC | CASSEARGTWEQYF
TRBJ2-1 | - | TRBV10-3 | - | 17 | TGTGCCATCAGCCAATATAGGGACTCAGAACTTTACAATGAGCAGTTCTTC | CAISQYRDSELYNEQFF
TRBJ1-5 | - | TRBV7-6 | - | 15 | TGTGCCAGCAGCTTAATGTCGGGGGCGGCTCAGCCCCAGCATTTT | CASSLMSGAAQPQHF
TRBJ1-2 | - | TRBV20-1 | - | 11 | TGCAGTGCTAGAGAACAGTATGGCTACACCTTC | CSAREQYGYTF
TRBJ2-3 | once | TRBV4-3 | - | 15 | TGCGCCAGCAGCCAAGGCTTTTCTAGCACAGATACGCAGTATTTT | CASSQGFSSTDTQYF
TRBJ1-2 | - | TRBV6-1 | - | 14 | TGTGCCAGCAGTGGAGGACAGACTAACTATGGCTACACCTTC | CASSGGQTNYGYTF
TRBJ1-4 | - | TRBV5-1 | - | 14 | TGCGCCAGCAGCTTGGACAGGGCTAATGAAAAACTGTTTTTT | CASSLDRANEKLFF
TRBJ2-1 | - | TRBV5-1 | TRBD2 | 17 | TGCGCCAGCAGCTCGTGGGGGACTAGCGGGATCGGAAATGAGCAGTTCTTC | CASSSWGTSGIGNEQFF
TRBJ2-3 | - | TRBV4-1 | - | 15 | TGCGCCAGCAGCCAAGGGGGGACCTACACAGATACGCAGTATTTT | CASSQGGTYTDTQYF
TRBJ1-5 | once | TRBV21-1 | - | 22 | TGTGCCAGCAGCCCGTCCCGTTGGGGGGCTCCGGACACCCTAGAGTTCTATCAGCCCCAGCATTTT | CASSPSRWGAPDTLEFYQPQHF
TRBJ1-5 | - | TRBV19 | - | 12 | TGTGCCACCAGGGCGAGCAATCAGCCCCAGCATTTT | CATRASNQPQHF
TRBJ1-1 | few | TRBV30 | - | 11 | TGTGCCTGGGGCGGGGGGACTGAAGCTTTCTTT | CAWGGGTEAFF